This TCR beta chain was documented in a study of T cells in Graves' hyperthyroidism and ophthalmopathy. Study outcomes and limitations: A 13 V-J model separated ophthalmopathy from stable hyperthyroidism.

Ophthalmopathy in the patients scored at least 3 on Clinical Activity Score and at least 4 on NOSPECS grade, lasting under 3 months. Germline trimming cut 2 bases from V and 4 bases from J; bases unmatched to any gene: 1. This CDR3 is built from 15 residues. Germline CDR1 and CDR2: SGHKS and YYEKEE (reference sequence). Amplified regions were TCR beta CDR3 sequences from RNA transcripts. First-round RT-PCR with HTBI primers amplified the TCR CDR3 region. TCRdb reanalysed the multiplex PCR reads using MiXCR and keeps one entry per CDR3 protein. The sample has 450,000 to 600,000 distinct CDR3 sequences; 15% to 20% are singletons. This clonotype was counted once. Its antigen is as yet unknown. The conserved phenylalanine or tryptophan normally closing the CDR3 is absent here, so this likely arose from a read error.

This chain links TRBV5-5 with TRBJ2-2; TRBD1 agrees at 11 bases. This TCR was recovered from a man aged 35-49 years with Graves' ophthalmopathy. The sequenced sample was blood. CDR3 sequence (DNA): TGTGCCAGCAGCTTAGGACAGGGGGCCACCGGGGAGCTGTTTCTT. Protein sequence: CASSLGQGATGELFL.